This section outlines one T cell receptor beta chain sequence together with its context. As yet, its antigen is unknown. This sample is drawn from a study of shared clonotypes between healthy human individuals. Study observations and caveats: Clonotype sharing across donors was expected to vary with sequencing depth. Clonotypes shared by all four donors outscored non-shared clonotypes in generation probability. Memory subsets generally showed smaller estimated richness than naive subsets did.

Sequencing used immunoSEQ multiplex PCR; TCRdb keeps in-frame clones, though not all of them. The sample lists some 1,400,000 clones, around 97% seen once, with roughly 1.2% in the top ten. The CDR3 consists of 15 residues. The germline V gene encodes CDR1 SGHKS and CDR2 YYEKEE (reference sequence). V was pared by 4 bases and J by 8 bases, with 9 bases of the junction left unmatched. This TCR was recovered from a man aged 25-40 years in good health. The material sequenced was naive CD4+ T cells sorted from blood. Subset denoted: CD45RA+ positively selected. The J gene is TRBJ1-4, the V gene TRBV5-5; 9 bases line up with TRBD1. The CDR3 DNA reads TGTGCCAGCAGCCCAGAGACAGGGGGAGACGAAAAACTGTTTTTT. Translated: CASSPETGGDEKLFF.